What follows are 32 T cell receptor beta chains derived from one specimen sequenced in a study of identical twins. Each CDR3 protein gets one entry after TCRdb re-called the 5' RACE reads with MiXCR. This repertoire shows about 100,000 distinct CDR3 sequences, under 6.5% found once; its top ten account for 9.5% to 15%. The sequencing sample was made of memory T cells sorted from blood. Receptors were obtained from a woman in her fifties or sixties in good health.

The rearrangement joins TRBV27 to TRBJ1-4, with D unresolved. This CDR3 contains 17 residues. Per germline, CDR1 MNHEY and CDR2 SMNVEV (reference sequence). Trimming shortened V by 0 bases and J by 0 bases, and 11 bases separated the two germline ends. The CDR3 region is CASSLSRTAATNEKLFF. The CDR3 DNA follows: TGTGCCAGCAGTTTATCGAGAACGGCTGCAACTAATGAAAAACTGTTTTTT.

This clonotype was seen at least ten times. The chain uses TRBV10-3 and TRBJ1-6; D remains ambiguous. Per germline, CDR1 ENHRY and CDR2 SYGVKD. The V end was cut by 2 bases, the J end by 5 bases, with 4 bases between. This CDR3 spans 13 amino acids. The CDR3 spells CAISEVNNSPLHF. The CDR3 DNA is TGTGCCATCAGTGAGGTCAATAATTCACCCCTCCACTTT.

The chain employs TRBV20-1 and TRBJ2-1, with 7 positions matching TRBD2. The CDR3 runs 15 residues. Trimming removed 5 bases from V and 0 bases from J; junction bases left unmatched: 7. Germline V gene lookup returns CDR1 DFQATT and CDR2 SNEGSKA (reference sequence). The CDR3 DNA reads as TGCAGTGCTCTAAAACTAGCGAGCTCCTACAATGAGCAGTTCTTC. The encoded protein is CSALKLASSYNEQFF.

This clonotype was seen many times. V is TRBV11-2 and J is TRBJ2-1, with 8 bases fitting TRBD1. Germline CDR1 reads SGHAT; CDR2 reads FQNNGV. The V gene end was trimmed by 5 bases and the J gene end by 6 bases; junction bases not matched to a gene: 12. The CDR3 has 16 amino acids. The CDR3 coding sequence is TGTGCCAGCAGCACCCTGGGTGGACAGGGTAGCAATGAGCAGTTCTTC. It specifies CASSTLGGQGSNEQFF.

This clonotype was picked up many times. The V and J genes are TRBV7-9 and TRBJ2-1; TRBD1 might be the D (5 bases). V dropped 6 bases and J dropped 8 bases, with 8 bases sitting between them. Germline V gene lookup returns CDR1 SEHNR and CDR2 FQNEAQ (reference sequence). CDR3 size: 11 residues. The CDR3 reads CASSWGHEQFF. For the CDR3, the DNA is TGTGCCAGCAGTTGGGGCCATGAGCAGTTCTTC.

This clonotype was counted many times. The chain joins TRBV5-1 to TRBJ1-1, with 9 bases aligning to TRBD1. J was trimmed by 1 base and V by 3 bases; bases with no gene match: 4. Germline V gene lookup returns CDR1 SGHRS and CDR2 YFSETQ. The CDR3 totals 15 residues. DNA for the CDR3: TGCGCCAGCAGCTATGGACAGGGGAAGAACACTGAAGCTTTCTTT. This encodes CASSYGQGKNTEAFF.

This clonotype was found many times. This rearrangement joins TRBV30 to TRBJ1-2, with TRBD1 identical over 7 bases. V dropped 4 bases and J dropped 5; count of bases not matched to a gene: 10. There are 14 residues in the CDR3. Germline V gene sequence: CDR1 GTSNPN, CDR2 SVGIG (reference sequence). The CDR3 sequence is CAWIGTASTYGYTF. In DNA form, the CDR3 reads TGTGCCTGGATCGGGACAGCTTCAACTTATGGCTACACCTTC.

V and J are TRBV7-8 and TRBJ1-4; no firm D call. Germline assignment: CDR1 SGHVS and CDR2 FQNEAQ. Trimming removed 5 bases from V and 6 bases from J, with 13 bases in between. The CDR3 loop spans 14 amino acids. The CDR3 coding sequence is TGTGCCAGCAGCATCGGAGGGTTCCATGAAAAACTGTTTTTT. Protein: CASSIGGFHEKLFF.

Many counts were recorded for this clonotype. The V call is TRBV23-1, the J call TRBJ2-3; 11 bases line up with TRBD2. TRBV23-1 is noted as an ORF with a role that remains uncertain. After removal of 3 bases from V and 10 bases from J, the junction contained 15 bases not matched to a gene. The CDR3 is 17 amino acids. CDR3 residues: CASSHSALAGGPIPQYF. The CDR3 DNA reads as TGCGCCAGCAGTCACAGCGCCTTAGCGGGAGGGCCGATCCCGCAGTATTTT.

This clonotype came up a few times. The gene calls are TRBV11-3 and TRBJ2-7; 9 bases are shared with TRBD2. V lost 1 base, J lost 3 bases, and 16 bases stayed unmatched. CDR3 length: 19 amino acids. CDR1 is SGHNT and CDR2 is YENEEA in the germline V gene. CDR3 residues: CASSLGLAGIQNTLYEQYF. The CDR3 DNA sequence: TGTGCCAGCAGCTTAGGTCTAGCGGGAATCCAAAACACCCTCTACGAGCAGTACTTC.

This clonotype appeared many times. This chain joins TRBV5-1 and TRBJ2-7; 8 bases line up with TRBD2. The germline CDR1 and CDR2 sequences are SGHRS and YFSETQ. V gave up 0 bases and J gave up 5 bases; unmatched junction bases: 16. The CDR3 spans 18 residues. Here the CDR3 DNA reads TGCGCCAGCAGCTTGGTTAGTCTGGCCAGCGGGAGTTCGAACGAGCAGTACTTC. Translating gives CASSLVSLASGSSNEQYF.

This clonotype was recorded many times. This sequence joins TRBV27 and TRBJ2-2; no definite D call. Trimming stripped 8 bases from V and 4 bases from J, with 11 bases between. This CDR3 region has 13 residues. The germline V gene has CDR1 MNHEY and CDR2 SMNVEV (reference sequence). The CDR3 DNA is TGTGCCAGCGGTCGCGGAGCCACCGGGGAGCTGTTTTTT. Translation gives CASGRGATGELFF.

This chain connects TRBV4-2 to TRBJ2-7, with a possible D match to TRBD2 (5 bases). V dropped 1 base and J dropped 6 bases, with 19 bases sitting between them. This CDR3 comprises 16 residues. Looked up from germline, CDR1 is LGHNA and CDR2 is YNFKEQ. The CDR3 loop is CASSQAALAGSGEQYF. The DNA for the CDR3 is TGTGCCAGCAGCCAAGCTGCGCTAGCAGGTTCGGGCGAGCAGTACTTC.

This clonotype showed up many times. The genes are TRBV5-1 and TRBJ2-1, with D tentatively TRBD2 (5 bases). CDR1 is SGHRS, CDR2 YFSETQ, per germline. The CDR3 runs 13 residues. The V and J ends lost 2 bases and 5 bases respectively, with 8 bases between them. This CDR3 is CASSFSADNEQFF. CDR3 nucleotides: TGCGCCAGCAGCTTTAGCGCGGACAATGAGCAGTTCTTC.

The chain uses TRBV20-1 and TRBJ1-1; TRBD1 matches 7 bases. Germline CDR1 is DFQATT and CDR2 is SNEGSKA (reference sequence). This CDR3 contains 13 residues. Trimming at V came to 5 bases and at J to 3 bases, leaving 6 bases not matched to a gene. CDR3 DNA sequence: TGCAGTGCTGCGCAGGGGGGGGACACTGAAGCTTTCTTT. Amino acids: CSAAQGGDTEAFF.

The V and J genes are TRBV19 and TRBJ1-5; D is ambiguous. The CDR3 spans 15 residues. CDR1 and CDR2 (germline): LNHDA, SQIVND (reference sequence). Trimming shortened V by 6 bases and J by 3 bases, and 15 bases separated the two germline ends. This CDR3 is CASSPTGDTNQPQHF. In DNA form, the CDR3 reads TGTGCCAGTAGCCCCACCGGGGATACCAATCAGCCCCAGCATTTT. Together with reference TRBV19 and TRBJ1-5, the CDR3 gives the full variable domain: DGGITQSPKYLFRKEGQNVTLSCEQNLNHDAMYWYRQDPGQGLRLIYYSQIVNDFQKGDIAEGYSVSREKKESFPLTVTSAQKNPTAFYLCASSPTGDTNQPQHFGDGTRLSIL.

This clonotype was seen many times. The rearrangement uses TRBV3-1 and TRBJ1-2; D gene ambiguous. Trimming took off 4 bases at V and 5 bases at J, with 11 bases between the two ends. Germline CDR1 reads LGHDT; CDR2 reads YNNKEL (reference sequence). The CDR3 loop spans 13 amino acids. CDR3 nucleotides: TGTGCCAGCAGCCGACATTTACAATATGGCTACACCTTC. Translated: CASSRHLQYGYTF.

This clonotype was counted ten times or more. The rearrangement links TRBV7-9 to TRBJ2-5; D unresolved. CDR1 SEHNR and CDR2 FQNEAQ come from the germline V gene (reference sequence). CDR3 length: 13 amino acids. V was pared by 1 base and J by 5 bases, with 8 bases between. The CDR3 coding sequence is TGTGCCAGCAGCTTAGACTACGGGGAGACCCAGTACTTC. Its translation is CASSLDYGETQYF.

In its sample, this clonotype was seen many times. The chain is built from TRBV24-1 and TRBJ2-5, with TRBD2 as a possible D gene (6 bases). Trimming removed 3 bases from V and 5 bases from J, with 18 bases in between. This CDR3 has 16 amino acids. CDR1 is KGHDR, CDR2 SFDVKD, per germline. The DNA for the CDR3 is TGTGCCACCAGTGATCCCCAGGGAGGTCCCGGGGAGACCCAGTACTTC. Protein sequence: CATSDPQGGPGETQYF.

This rearrangement joins TRBV6-1 to TRBJ2-1, with 9 bases matching TRBD2. From germline, CDR1 is MNHNS and CDR2 SASEGT. The length of the CDR3 is 16 residues. J lost 3 bases, V lost 2 bases, and 5 bases had no gene match. The CDR3, as DNA: TGTGCCAGCAGTGAACAACTAGCGGGCCTCTACAATGAGCAGTTCTTC. Translated, it gives CASSEQLAGLYNEQFF.

This clonotype has ten or more counts. The rearrangement links TRBV28 to TRBJ2-3; D may match TRBD1 or TRBD2 (6 bases each). Germline V lookup: CDR1 MDHEN, CDR2 SYDVKM. Trimming stripped 10 bases from V and 1 base from J, with 15 bases between. The CDR3 spans 14 residues. CDR3 residues: CATRGGLGTDTQYF. As DNA, the CDR3 is TGTGCCACCCGAGGGGGGCTGGGCACAGATACGCAGTATTTT.

This clonotype was counted ten times or more. This sequence joins TRBV6-1 and TRBJ1-5; TRBD1 matches 10 bases. This CDR3 has 14 residues. Looked up from germline, CDR1 is MNHNS and CDR2 is SASEGT. The J segment lost 6 bases and the V segment lost 3 bases, leaving 2 bases of the junction unmatched. The CDR3 DNA sequence: TGTGCCAGCAGTGAGAGGGACAGGGGTCAGCCCCAGCATTTT. Translation: CASSERDRGQPQHF.

CDR3 loop: CAIRRGGGTDTQYF. CDR3 DNA: TGTGCCATCAGAAGGGGAGGGGGCACAGATACGCAGTATTTT. The J gene is TRBJ2-3, the V gene TRBV10-3, with 7 bases matching TRBD2. Losses at the gene ends were 6 bases for V and 1 base for J; bases not matched to a gene: 4. The CDR3 runs to 14 residues. Germline loops: CDR1 ENHRY, CDR2 SYGVKD.

This clonotype occurred many times. The V call is TRBV29-1, the J call TRBJ1-3; 9 bases fit TRBD1. Losses at the gene ends were 3 bases for V and 4 bases for J; bases not matched to a gene: 7. This CDR3 region has 15 residues. Germline V CDR1 and CDR2: SQVTM, ANQGSEA. For the CDR3, the DNA is TGCAGCGTTGATTCGGGACAGGGTCTCGGAAACACCATATATTTT. Its translation is CSVDSGQGLGNTIYF.

This clonotype showed up many times. This chain connects TRBV5-1 to TRBJ2-7; 8 bases match TRBD1. V lost 4 bases to trimming and J lost 4 bases; unmatched junction nucleotides: 7. The germline V gene encodes CDR1 SGHRS and CDR2 YFSETQ. This CDR3 comprises 14 residues. In DNA form, the CDR3 reads TGCGCCAGCAGCACGGACAGGGTTGGTTACGAGCAGTACTTC. Translating gives CASSTDRVGYEQYF.

This clonotype was observed a handful of times. A read error is possible here, since a much larger clone lies one base away. V gene TRBV3-1 combines with J gene TRBJ2-2, with D maybe TRBD2 (6 bases). V dropped 3 bases and J dropped 8 bases, with 16 bases sitting between them. There are 15 residues in the CDR3. Germline V gene data show CDR1 as LGHDT and CDR2 as YNNKEL (reference sequence). The CDR3 here is CASSHPALGTGELFF. The CDR3 bases are TGTGCCAGCAGCCATCCTGCCCTAGGGACTGGGGAGCTGTTTTTT.

This clonotype has a handful of counts. V usage is TRBV7-9 and J usage is TRBJ2-7; 8 bases are shared with TRBD2. V shed 2 bases and J 6 bases; nucleotides not matched to a gene: 6. Germline V gives CDR1 SEHNR, CDR2 FQNEAQ (reference sequence). The CDR3 is 14 amino acids. The CDR3 here is CASSLTGGFGEQYF. Written as DNA, the CDR3 is TGTGCCAGCAGCTTAACGGGAGGGTTTGGCGAGCAGTACTTC.

This clonotype has a handful of counts. The chain is built from TRBV5-1 and TRBJ1-2; unclear D gene. Germline loops: CDR1 SGHRS, CDR2 YFSETQ. V was clipped by 0 bases and J by 3 bases, with 9 bases between them. The CDR3 spans 14 residues. CDR3 sequence (DNA): TGCGCCAGCAGCTTGGCCTTAGCAGACTATGGCTACACCTTC. Amino acid sequence: CASSLALADYGYTF. The variable domain in full, with the rest retrieved from reference TRBV5-1 and TRBJ1-2, is KAGVTQTPRYLIKTRGQQVTLSCSPISGHRSVSWYQQTPGQGLQFLFEYFSETQRNKGNFPGRFSGRQFSNSRSEMNVSTLELGDSALYLCASSLALADYGYTFGSGTRLTVV.

This clonotype was seen repeatedly, ten times or more. The chain is built from TRBV12-3 or TRBV12-4 and TRBJ2-5; a possible D gene is TRBD1 (6 bases). The ends were cut back, 5 bases at V and 2 bases at J, with 15 bases in the middle. This CDR3 region has 15 residues. CDR3 residues: CASSPTNQGQETQYF. CDR3 DNA: TGTGCCAGCAGTCCCACCAACCAGGGGCAAGAGACCCAGTACTTC.

This clonotype was counted at least ten times. The V gene is TRBV4-1, the J gene TRBJ2-5; maybe TRBD1 (5 bases). V shed 8 bases and J shed 6 bases, with 13 bases lying between them. This CDR3 comprises 12 residues. Germline V lookup: CDR1 MGHRA, CDR2 YSYEKL. CDR3 in DNA: TGCGCCAGCCTAACCAGGGTACAGACCCAGTACTTC. It specifies CASLTRVQTQYF.

At least ten counts were recorded for this clonotype. J is TRBJ2-7 and V is TRBV5-1, with 7 bases fitting TRBD1. This CDR3 has 21 amino acids. CDR1 SGHRS and CDR2 YFSETQ come from the germline V gene. The trim removed 4 bases at V and 1 base at J, leaving 26 bases unmatched. For the CDR3, the DNA is TGCGCCAGCAGCCCGCCCAGCCTGAGGGGACAGCCTAGCAGTAGATCCTACGAGCAGTACTTC. Its protein is CASSPPSLRGQPSSRSYEQYF. Supplemented by reference TRBV5-1 and TRBJ2-7, the full variable domain reads KAGVTQTPRYLIKTRGQQVTLSCSPISGHRSVSWYQQTPGQGLQFLFEYFSETQRNKGNFPGRFSGRQFSNSRSEMNVSTLELGDSALYLCASSPPSLRGQPSSRSYEQYFGPGTRLTVT.

The chain uses TRBV20-1 and TRBJ1-5; TRBD1 matches 9 bases. The CDR3 sequence is 14 residues long. Germline loops: CDR1 DFQATT, CDR2 SNEGSKA (reference sequence). Trimming cost V 1 base and J 4 bases; bases outside gene matches: 2. CDR3 DNA sequence: TGCAGTGCTAGAGGGGGACAGGGAAATCAGCCCCAGCATTTT. Protein sequence: CSARGGQGNQPQHF.